Listed here are 22 T cell receptor beta chains from one sample, sequenced in a study of beta chain features in type 1 diabetes. General study results and limits: People with Type 1 diabetes carried modestly yet significantly shorter TCRB CDR3s in all four CD4+ subsets.

No antigen has been assigned to these receptors. The whole isolated RNA underwent reverse transcription, so sequencing captured expressed TCRB transcripts. Generated by immunoSEQ multiplex PCR, the TCRdb table keeps only in-frame clones and is missing some. The profile shows roughly 180,000 clones, 7.8% of them singletons. The sequenced sample consisted of central memory CD4+ T cells from blood. These receptors were taken from a woman in her 40s with type 1 diabetes.

About this clone: Different DNA sequences within this sample yield the same CDR3. CDR3 protein: CASSRGGAKNIQYF. The CDR3 DNA follows: TGTGCCAGCAGCCGGGGGGGAGCCAAAAACATTCAGTACTTC. The chain joins TRBV5-6 to TRBJ2-4, with 8 bases identical to TRBD2. The junction had 0 bases not matched to a gene; V was cut back by 4 bases and J by 0 bases. CDR1 SGHDT and CDR2 YYEEEE come from the germline V gene. The CDR3 extends over 14 amino acids.

This chain uses TRBV19 with TRBJ2-6; 7 bases match TRBD1. This CDR3 is 17 amino acids long. Germline lookup yields CDR1 LNHDA and CDR2 SQIVND (reference sequence). V gave up 6 bases and J gave up 0 bases; unmatched junction bases: 8. This CDR3 is CASRRQGALSGANVLTF. CDR3 nucleotide sequence: TGTGCCAGTAGGCGACAGGGTGCCCTCTCTGGGGCCAACGTCCTGACTTTC.

This clone was picked up a small number of times. The CDR3 spells CASSLGAVDTGELFF. The CDR3 bases are TGCGCCAGCAGCTTGGGGGCAGTCGACACCGGGGAGCTGTTTTTT. The gene calls are TRBV5-1 and TRBJ2-2; D is ambiguous. The ends were cut back, 0 bases at V and 3 bases at J, with 9 bases in the middle. Germline V gene lookup returns CDR1 SGHRS and CDR2 YFSETQ. The CDR3 contains 15 residues.

The gene calls are TRBV27 and TRBJ1-1; D might be TRBD1 (5 bases). Germline V gene data show CDR1 as MNHEY and CDR2 as SMNVEV (reference sequence). The germline V and J ends were trimmed by 4 bases and 5 bases, with 14 bases remaining between them. The CDR3 loop spans 14 amino acids. CDR3 in DNA: TGTGCCAGCAGTTCCGACAGAAAAGGAACTGAAGCTTTCTTT. This sequence encodes CASSSDRKGTEAFF.

This clone was seen more than once but under ten times. This chain joins TRBV7-3 and TRBJ2-7; the match to TRBD1 covers 11 bases. The germline V gene encodes CDR1 SGHTA and CDR2 FQGTGA. This CDR3 is built from 14 residues. With V trimmed by 1 base and J by 6 bases, 2 bases remained unmatched. CDR3 DNA: TGTGCCAGCAGCTTAATGGGACAGGGGGGCGAGCAGTACTTC. As protein: CASSLMGQGGEQYF.

This clone was detected only a few times. V and J are TRBV19 and TRBJ1-6; 8 nucleotides line up with TRBD1. Trimming removed 3 bases from V and 10 bases from J; junction bases left unmatched: 5. The germline CDR1 and CDR2 sequences are LNHDA and SQIVND (reference sequence). This CDR3 has 14 residues. The CDR3 bases are TGTGCCAGTAGTATGCTGGACAGGGACTCACCCCTCCACTTT. Encoded protein: CASSMLDRDSPLHF. The whole variable domain, remainder taken from reference TRBV19 and TRBJ1-6, is DGGITQSPKYLFRKEGQNVTLSCEQNLNHDAMYWYRQDPGQGLRLIYYSQIVNDFQKGDIAEGYSVSREKKESFPLTVTSAQKNPTAFYLCASSMLDRDSPLHFGNGTRLTVT.

This clone was seen more than once but under ten times. The J gene is TRBJ2-3, the V gene TRBV29-1, with D hard to call. Germline lookup yields CDR1 SQVTM and CDR2 ANQGSEA. The CDR3 is 11 residues long. V was shortened by 1 base and J by 7 bases, with 6 bases between the two germline ends. CDR3 DNA: TGCAGCGTTGAAGTCCAAAATACGCAGTATTTT. As protein: CSVEVQNTQYF.

This rearrangement joins TRBV19 to TRBJ2-5; the D gene is possibly TRBD1 (6 bases). This CDR3 is built from 15 residues. V lost 2 bases and J 0 bases, leaving 10 bases between the germline ends. Germline CDR1 reads LNHDA; CDR2 reads SQIVND (reference sequence). The CDR3 DNA reads as TGTGCCAGTAGTATATTGGGACACAACCAAGAGACCCAGTACTTC. This sequence encodes CASSILGHNQETQYF.

This clone was counted a few times. This chain links TRBV4-1 with TRBJ1-1; D perhaps matches TRBD1 (6 bases). This CDR3 is 15 amino acids long. The ends were cut back, 1 base at V and 1 base at J, with 10 bases in the middle. The germline V gene has CDR1 MGHRA and CDR2 YSYEKL. CDR3 in amino acids: CASSQVAGANTEAFF. The CDR3 DNA is TGCGCCAGCAGCCAAGTGGCAGGGGCGAACACTGAAGCTTTCTTT.

V is TRBV20-1 and J is TRBJ1-1; D uncertain. Trimming removed 6 bases at V and 6 bases at J, with 11 bases between. The CDR3 runs to 11 residues. Germline CDR1 DFQATT, CDR2 SNEGSKA (reference sequence). For the CDR3, the DNA is TGCAGTGCCCCCCTAGGCGCTGAAGCTTTCTTT. Residues: CSAPLGAEAFF.

This clone has just a few counts. J is TRBJ2-1 and V is TRBV5-4, with 8 bases lining up with TRBD2. Germline-derived CDR1 and CDR2 are SGHNT and YYREEE (reference sequence). The CDR3 contains 14 residues. With 7 bases clipped from V and 0 bases from J, the junction kept 3 bases outside the gene matches. As DNA, the CDR3 is TGTGCCAGCTCAAGCGGGAGCTCCTACAATGAGCAGTTCTTC. It specifies CASSSGSSYNEQFF.

This clone was found a few times. The chain recombines TRBV5-1 with TRBJ1-1; D is uncertain. Germline-derived CDR1 and CDR2 are SGHRS and YFSETQ. V lost 3 bases and J 4 bases, leaving 10 bases between the germline ends. There are 13 residues in the CDR3. In nucleotides, the CDR3 is TGCGCCAGCAGCTCCCAGGTCTCCACTGAAGCTTTCTTT. Translation gives CASSSQVSTEAFF.

The V gene is TRBV6-5, the J gene TRBJ2-5; TRBD1 agrees at 7 bases. Per the germline V gene, CDR1 is MNHEY and CDR2 is SVGAGI. The CDR3 extends over 15 amino acids. V was pared by 2 bases and J by 5 bases, with 8 bases of the junction left unmatched. The CDR3 DNA follows: TGTGCCAGCAGTTACGGAACAGGGGACGGGGAGACCCAGTACTTC. Its protein product is CASSYGTGDGETQYF.

The J gene is TRBJ1-2, the V gene TRBV19; D not certain. V dropped 5 bases and J dropped 4 bases, with 11 bases sitting between them. The CDR3 extends over 13 amino acids. Germline CDR1 and CDR2: LNHDA and SQIVND (reference sequence). The CDR3 protein is CASSAGNGYGYTF. CDR3 in DNA: TGTGCCAGTAGTGCGGGGAACGGCTATGGCTACACCTTC.

This clone was detected only a few times. The CDR3 loop is CASRTVYNEQFF. CDR3 in DNA: TGTGCCAGCAGGACTGTCTACAATGAGCAGTTCTTC. The chain joins TRBV6-5 to TRBJ2-1; no clear D. From germline, CDR1 is MNHEY and CDR2 SVGAGI. The CDR3 extends over 12 amino acids. V was cut by 6 bases and J by 3 bases, with 6 bases left in between.

This chain's CDR3 is CASSPGQGATEQYF. In DNA form, the CDR3 reads TGTGCCAGCAGCCCGGGACAGGGGGCAACCGAGCAGTACTTC. This chain uses TRBV11-3 with TRBJ2-7, with 12 nucleotides matching TRBD1. Germline values: CDR1 SGHNT, CDR2 YENEEA. V shed 5 bases, J shed 6 bases, and the junction held 5 bases outside the gene matches. The length of the CDR3 is 14 residues. The full variable domain, its missing parts supplied by reference TRBV11-3 and TRBJ2-7, is EAGVVQSPRYKIIEKKQPVAFWCNPISGHNTLYWYLQNLGQGPELLIRYENEEAVDDSQLPKDRFSAERLKGVDSTLKIQPAELGDSAVYLCASSPGQGATEQYFGPGTRLTVT.

A few counts support this clone. The rearrangement joins TRBV7-9 to TRBJ2-5, with 7 nucleotides matching TRBD1. Unmatched junction bases numbered 5, after V lost 5 bases and J lost 5 bases. Germline V gene sequence: CDR1 SEHNR, CDR2 FQNEAQ (reference sequence). There are 13 residues in the CDR3. This chain's CDR3 is CASSRDREETQYF. Written as DNA, the CDR3 is TGTGCCAGCAGCCGCGACAGGGAGGAGACCCAGTACTTC.

The J gene is TRBJ1-2, the V gene TRBV6-5; D remains unclear. The CDR3 extends over 15 amino acids. V was pared by 0 bases and J by 5 bases, with 13 bases between. CDR1 and CDR2 from the germline V gene are MNHEY and SVGAGI. The DNA of the CDR3 is TGTGCCAGCAGTTACTCGATTTGGGGAGGATATGGCTACACCTTC. Translation: CASSYSIWGGYGYTF.

V gene TRBV9 combines with J gene TRBJ1-6; D unresolved. The CDR3 spans 18 residues. V lost 0 bases to trimming and J lost 0 bases, with 13 bases between them. Germline CDR1 reads SGDLS; CDR2 reads YYNGEE. DNA of the CDR3: TGTGCCAGCAGCGTAGGTGGCAGGAGGAGCTCCTATAATTCACCCCTCCACTTT. It codes for CASSVGGRRSSYNSPLHF.

This chain links TRBV27 with TRBJ2-3; D is uncertain. V lost 0 bases and J lost 5, with 12 bases in between. Looked up from germline, CDR1 is MNHEY and CDR2 is SMNVEV (reference sequence). The CDR3 has 15 amino acids. The CDR3 nucleotides read TGTGCCAGCAGTTTATCCGGGTATAGTTTAGATACGCAGTATTTT. Its translation: CASSLSGYSLDTQYF.

This clone was counted a few times. Distinct nucleotide sequences in the sample also encode this CDR3. This rearrangement joins TRBV5-1 to TRBJ1-4; 11 bases agree with TRBD1. The CDR3 runs to 15 residues. Unmatched junction bases numbered 6, after V lost 5 bases and J lost 6 bases. The germline gives CDR1 SGHRS, CDR2 YFSETQ. DNA of the CDR3: TGCGCCAGCAGTTCGCCGGGACAGGGGGATGAAAAACTGTTTTTT. Its translation is CASSSPGQGDEKLFF.

The rearrangement links TRBV25-1 to TRBJ1-1; D remains unclear. The CDR3 loop spans 14 amino acids. CDR1 MGHDK and CDR2 SYGVNS come from the germline V gene. V lost 4 bases, J lost 5 bases, and 14 bases lay in between. The CDR3 reads CASSGWQVGTEAFF. The CDR3 nucleotides are TGTGCCAGCAGTGGGTGGCAGGTAGGAACTGAAGCTTTCTTT.